This T cell receptor beta chain was identified during a study of regulatory T cells in long-lasting Graves disease. Time point noted: newly diagnosed GD, antithyroid drugs for less than 3 months. From RNA extracted from PBMCs, the TCR library was made. In building TCR beta libraries, iRepertoire HTBI primers were used together with Arm-PCR of CDR3 regions. TCRdb analysed the multiplex PCR reads with MiXCR anew, one entry per CDR3 protein. The sample shows around 400,000 distinct CDR3 sequences, 15% to 19% of them seen only once. V lost 2 bases and J lost 4; bases outside the gene matches: 7. Germline V gene data show CDR1 as SGHAT and CDR2 as FQNNGV. The CDR3 totals 17 residues.

The receptor's source is a female donor with Graves disease. The chain employs TRBV11-2 and TRBJ2-2, with 10 bases that match TRBD2. The starting material was peripheral blood mononuclear cells (PBMCs), obtained at new diagnosis, from a patient treated with antithyroid drugs. The CDR3 is CASSLSLAGAGTGELFF. CDR3 sequence (DNA): TGTGCCAGCAGCTTATCCCTAGCGGGAGCCGGCACCGGGGAGCTGTTTTTT. Supplemented by reference TRBV11-2 and TRBJ2-2, the full variable domain reads EAGVAQSPRYKIIEKRQSVAFWCNPISGHATLYWYQQILGQGPKLLIQFQNNGVVDDSQLPKDRFSAERLKGVDSTLKIQPAKLEDSAVYLCASSLSLAGAGTGELFFGEGSRLTVL.